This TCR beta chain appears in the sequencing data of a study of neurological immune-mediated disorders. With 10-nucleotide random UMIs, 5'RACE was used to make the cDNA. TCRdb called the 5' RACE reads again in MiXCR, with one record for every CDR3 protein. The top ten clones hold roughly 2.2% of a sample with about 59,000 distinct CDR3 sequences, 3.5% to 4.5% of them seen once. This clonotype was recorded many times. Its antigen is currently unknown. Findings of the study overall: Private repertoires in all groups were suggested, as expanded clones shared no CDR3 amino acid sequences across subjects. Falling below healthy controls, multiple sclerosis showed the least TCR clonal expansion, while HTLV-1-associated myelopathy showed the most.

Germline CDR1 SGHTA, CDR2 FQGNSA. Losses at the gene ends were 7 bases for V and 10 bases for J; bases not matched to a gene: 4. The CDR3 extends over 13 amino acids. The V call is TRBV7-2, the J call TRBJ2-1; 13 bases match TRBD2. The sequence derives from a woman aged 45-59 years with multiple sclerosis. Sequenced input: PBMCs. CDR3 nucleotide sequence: TGTGCCAGCACTGGACTAGCGGGAGTGGAGCAGTTCTTC. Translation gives CASTGLAGVEQFF.